A single sample gave rise to the 10 T cell receptor beta chains below, sequenced in a study of CD8+ T cells in alopecia areata. It was cDNA, reverse transcribed from extracted RNA, that served as the sequencing template. The method was immunoSEQ multiplex PCR; TCRdb's version includes in-frame clones alone and lacks a portion of them. The sample lists fewer than 20,000 clones, roughly 60% seen once, with 9% to 15% in the top ten. Peripheral blood samples and lesional scalp punch biopsies were obtained from alopecia areata patients. Sequencing was done on a sample of skin. The receptors originated from a human donor with alopecia areata.

This chain links TRBV19 with TRBJ2-3; TRBD2 matches at 10 bases. Germline V gene lookup returns CDR1 LNHDA and CDR2 SQIVND (reference sequence). V trimming: 3 bases; J trimming: 3 bases; junction bases outside the gene matches: 3. The CDR3 is made up of 15 amino acids. CDR3 in amino acids: CASSILAGETDTQYF. CDR3 DNA sequence: TGTGCCAGTAGTATCCTAGCGGGAGAAACAGATACGCAGTATTTT.

This clone was seen only once. The genes are TRBV4-1 and TRBJ2-7; D remains ambiguous. Germline CDR1 is MGHRA and CDR2 is YSYEKL. Between the trimmed V and J ends, which lost 0 bases and 3 bases, there was a span of 12 bases. The length of the CDR3 is 15 residues. The CDR3 reads CASSQESQFDYEQYF. DNA of the CDR3: TGCGCCAGCAGCCAAGAAAGCCAGTTCGACTACGAGCAGTACTTC.

The genes are TRBV7-9 and TRBJ1-5, with 7 nucleotides matching TRBD1. The CDR3 extends over 17 amino acids. Germline CDR1 SEHNR, CDR2 FQNEAQ (reference sequence). V shed 6 bases and J 4 bases; nucleotides not matched to a gene: 15. The DNA of the CDR3 is TGTGCCAGCAGTCGAACAGGGGCTGCGGGGTCTAATCAGCCCCAGCATTTT. Amino acids: CASSRTGAAGSNQPQHF.

The chain recombines TRBV2 with TRBJ2-7; TRBD2 matches 8 bases. The germline gives CDR1 SNHLY, CDR2 FYNNEI. The CDR3 loop spans 15 amino acids. Trimming removed 4 bases from V and 4 bases from J; junction bases left unmatched: 9. CDR3 sequence (DNA): TGTGCCAGCAGTGTAGAGCGGGAGCCCCCTTACGAGCAGTACTTC. Translating gives CASSVEREPPYEQYF.

For the CDR3, the DNA is TGTGCCAGCAGCCCCTTACTAGCGGGCGAAACCTACAATGAGCAGTTCTTC. Translating it yields CASSPLLAGETYNEQFF. The V and J genes are TRBV7-8 and TRBJ2-1, with 9 positions matching TRBD2. CDR3 length equals 17 residues. Germline CDR1 reads SGHVS; CDR2 reads FQNEAQ. V shed 5 bases and J 2 bases; nucleotides not matched to a gene: 10.

The chain uses TRBV11-2 and TRBJ2-1, with unresolved D. Deletions cut 5 bases from V and 4 bases from J, with 18 bases between. The CDR3 has 16 residues. Germline lookup yields CDR1 SGHAT and CDR2 FQNNGV. The CDR3 DNA follows: TGTGCCAGCAGCCCCGCTTATGGGCGGAATTACAATGAGCAGTTCTTC. Translation gives CASSPAYGRNYNEQFF.

The chain couples TRBV27 to TRBJ2-7; D possibly corresponds to TRBD1 (5 bases). Trimming shortened V by 9 bases and J by 2 bases, and 14 bases separated the two germline ends. The germline V gene has CDR1 MNHEY and CDR2 SMNVEV (reference sequence). This CDR3 comprises 13 residues. DNA of the CDR3: TGTGCCAGTATGCCAGGGAACGCCTACGAGCAGTACTTC. As protein: CASMPGNAYEQYF.

This chain connects TRBV28 to TRBJ1-2; TRBD1 agrees at 7 bases. The CDR3 extends over 14 amino acids. After removal of 2 bases from V and 4 bases from J, the junction contained 4 bases not matched to a gene. Germline CDR1 is MDHEN and CDR2 is SYDVKM. CDR3 in DNA: TGTGCCAGCAGTTTAGGGCAGGGGGTCTATGGCTACACCTTC. Encoded protein: CASSLGQGVYGYTF.

This sequence joins TRBV10-2 and TRBJ2-7, with 8 bases fitting TRBD2. The J segment lost 3 bases and the V segment lost 8 bases, leaving 6 bases of the junction unmatched. Germline CDR1 and CDR2: WSHSY and SAAADI. CDR3 length: 13 residues. CDR3 nucleotide sequence: TGCGCCAGCTCCGGGACTAGTAACTACGAGCAGTACTTC. It encodes CASSGTSNYEQYF.

In its sample, this clone was seen once. The V call is TRBV5-4, the J call TRBJ1-3; D unresolved. CDR1 and CDR2 from the germline V gene are SGHNT and YYREEE (reference sequence). Trimming shortened V by 1 base and J by 4 bases, and 15 bases separated the two germline ends. The CDR3 sequence is 16 residues long. Here the CDR3 DNA reads TGTGCCAGCAGCTTGTGGACGAGCTCTTCCGGAAACACCATATATTTT. Translation: CASSLWTSSSGNTIYF.